This T cell receptor (beta chain) comes out of a study of control samples from healthy donors and cancer patients. With V trimmed by 5 bases and J by 2 bases, 3 bases remained unmatched. CDR3 size: 15 residues. CDR1 is SGHTA and CDR2 is FQGTGA in the germline V gene. TCRdb's copy holds only in-frame clones and misses some; the assay was immunoSEQ multiplex PCR. The profile shows under 200,000 clones, about nine tenths of them singletons. The clonotype was recovered from a woman between 25 and 40 years old in good health. Specimen: blood. V usage is TRBV7-3 and J usage is TRBJ2-1, with 10 bases identical to TRBD1. CDR3 DNA sequence: TGTGCCAGCAGCCGGACAGGGGGGGCCTACAATGAGCAGTTCTTC. As protein: CASSRTGGAYNEQFF.